Each of the 4 T cell receptor beta chains below was sequenced from the same sample in a study of blood T cell repertoires in COVID-19. TCRdb's copy holds only in-frame clones and misses some; the assay was immunoSEQ multiplex PCR. Here the sample spans roughly 360,000 clones, approximately 80% being singletons. Source material: peripheral blood. These receptors were obtained from a human donor with acute or convalescent COVID-19. The donor label of this sample is uncertain.

This chain connects TRBV6-1 to TRBJ1-1; no reliable D call. The CDR3 runs 17 residues. The V gene's germline CDR1 is MNHNS and CDR2 SASEGT. Trimming stripped 0 bases from V and 1 base from J, with 15 bases between. The CDR3 here is CASSEAREAEGNTEAFF. The CDR3 DNA is TGTGCCAGCAGTGAAGCGAGGGAGGCGGAAGGGAACACTGAAGCTTTCTTT.

This rearrangement joins TRBV11-2 to TRBJ2-2; the D gene is possibly TRBD1 (5 bases). Between the trimmed V and J ends, which lost 5 bases and 6 bases, there was a span of 16 bases. Looked up from germline, CDR1 is SGHAT and CDR2 is FQNNGV. The CDR3 extends over 15 amino acids. The CDR3 loop reads CASSPTQQVAGELFF. DNA of the CDR3: TGTGCCAGCAGCCCTACCCAACAGGTAGCCGGGGAGCTGTTTTTT.

This chain uses TRBV19 with TRBJ1-2; TRBD1 matches at 8 bases. Germline V gene sequence: CDR1 LNHDA, CDR2 SQIVND (reference sequence). Germline trimming cut 7 bases from V and 0 bases from J; bases unmatched to any gene: 13. The CDR3 totals 17 residues. Here the CDR3 DNA reads TGTGCCAGTATACGCCGGACAGGGCCGGTGGCTAACTATGGCTACACCTTC. It is translated as CASIRRTGPVANYGYTF.

V and J are TRBV15 and TRBJ1-4, with a weak D call TRBD1 (6 bases). Deletions cut 3 bases from V and 4 bases from J, with 12 bases between. This CDR3 has 15 amino acids. Germline CDR1 and CDR2: LNHNV and YYDKDF (reference sequence). The CDR3 spells CATSRTGGLNEKLFF. CDR3 bases: TGTGCCACCAGCAGGACCGGGGGGCTTAATGAAAAACTGTTTTTT. Variable domain in full (rest from reference TRBV15 and TRBJ1-4): DAMVIQNPRYQVTQFGKPVTLSCSQTLNHNVMYWYQQKSSQAPKLLFHYYDKDFNNEADTPDNFQSRRPNTSFCFLDIRSPGLGDTAMYLCATSRTGGLNEKLFFGSGTQLSVL.